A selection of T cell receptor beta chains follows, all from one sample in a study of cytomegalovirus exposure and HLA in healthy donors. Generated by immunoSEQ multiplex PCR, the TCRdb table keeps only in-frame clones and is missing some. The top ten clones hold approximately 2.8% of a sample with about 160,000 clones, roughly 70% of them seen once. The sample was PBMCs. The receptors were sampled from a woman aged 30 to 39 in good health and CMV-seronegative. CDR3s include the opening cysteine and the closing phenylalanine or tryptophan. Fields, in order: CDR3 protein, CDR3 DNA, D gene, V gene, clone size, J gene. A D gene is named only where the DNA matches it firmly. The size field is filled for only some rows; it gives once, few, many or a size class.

cdr3_aa: CATSSLFITDTQYF
cdr3_nt: TGTGCCACCAGCAGTTTGTTCATCACAGATACGCAGTATTTT
d_call: -
v_call: TRBV15
clone_size: -
j_call: TRBJ2-3

cdr3_aa: CASSMFRGPGANVLTF
cdr3_nt: TGTGCCAGTAGTATGTTTCGAGGGCCTGGGGCCAACGTCCTGACTTTC
d_call: -
v_call: TRBV19
clone_size: -
j_call: TRBJ2-6

cdr3_aa: CASSLASGLALSTDTQYF
cdr3_nt: TGTGCCAGCAGCTTAGCAAGTGGACTAGCTCTTAGCACAGATACGCAGTATTTT
d_call: TRBD2
v_call: TRBV7-9
clone_size: -
j_call: TRBJ2-3

cdr3_aa: CASSIRRAGAKETQYF
cdr3_nt: TGTGCCAGCAGCATCAGGAGAGCGGGGGCTAAGGAGACCCAGTACTTC
d_call: TRBD2
v_call: TRBV5-6
clone_size: -
j_call: TRBJ2-5

cdr3_aa: CATMGTSGRVRQFF
cdr3_nt: TGTGCCACGATGGGGACTAGCGGGAGGGTGAGGCAGTTCTTC
d_call: TRBD2
v_call: TRBV28
clone_size: -
j_call: TRBJ2-1

cdr3_aa: CASGRDTQYF
cdr3_nt: TGTGCCAGCGGGAGGGATACGCAGTATTTT
d_call: -
v_call: TRBV21-1
clone_size: -
j_call: TRBJ2-3

cdr3_aa: CASSILGDLNSNQPQHF
cdr3_nt: TGTGCCAGTAGTATCCTAGGGGATCTGAATAGCAATCAGCCCCAGCATTTT
d_call: -
v_call: TRBV19
clone_size: -
j_call: TRBJ1-5

cdr3_aa: CASSQDFGTVTNYGYTF
cdr3_nt: TGCGCCAGCAGCCAAGACTTTGGGACAGTTACTAACTATGGCTACACCTTC
d_call: TRBD1
v_call: TRBV4-3
clone_size: few
j_call: TRBJ1-2

cdr3_aa: CASSLGRDHYEQYF
cdr3_nt: TGTGCCAGCAGCTTAGGGAGGGACCACTACGAGCAGTACTTC
d_call: -
v_call: TRBV7-9
clone_size: -
j_call: TRBJ2-7

cdr3_aa: CASSSTGGQSPLHF
cdr3_nt: TGTGCCAGCAGTTCAACAGGGGGCCAGTCACCCCTCCACTTT
d_call: TRBD1
v_call: TRBV27
clone_size: -
j_call: TRBJ1-6

cdr3_aa: CASSQVGDNSYEQYF
cdr3_nt: TGCGCCAGCAGCCAAGTGGGCGACAACTCCTACGAGCAGTACTTC
d_call: -
v_call: TRBV4-3
clone_size: -
j_call: TRBJ2-7

cdr3_aa: CASSLAGQGKETQYF
cdr3_nt: TGCGCCAGCAGCTTGGCGGGACAGGGGAAAGAGACCCAGTACTTC
d_call: TRBD1
v_call: TRBV5-1
clone_size: -
j_call: TRBJ2-5

cdr3_aa: CASSETSGDQETQYF
cdr3_nt: TGTGCCAGCAGTGAGACTAGCGGGGATCAAGAGACCCAGTACTTC
d_call: TRBD2
v_call: TRBV6-4
clone_size: -
j_call: TRBJ2-5

cdr3_aa: CASGPGQGFSTDTQYF
cdr3_nt: TGTGCTAGTGGTCCCGGACAGGGGTTTAGTACAGATACGCAGTATTTT
d_call: TRBD1
v_call: TRBV12-5
clone_size: -
j_call: TRBJ2-3

cdr3_aa: CASSSSGGNGNTIYF
cdr3_nt: TGCGCCAGCAGCTCCTCCGGGGGGAATGGAAACACCATATATTTT
d_call: -
v_call: TRBV5-1
clone_size: -
j_call: TRBJ1-3

cdr3_aa: CASSTGTDPYGYTF
cdr3_nt: TGTGCCAGTAGTACCGGGACAGACCCCTATGGCTACACCTTC
d_call: TRBD1
v_call: TRBV19
clone_size: -
j_call: TRBJ1-2

cdr3_aa: CASSPRLAGAYEQYF
cdr3_nt: TGTGCCAGCAGCCCCCGACTAGCGGGAGCCTACGAGCAGTACTTC
d_call: TRBD2
v_call: TRBV9
clone_size: -
j_call: TRBJ2-7

cdr3_aa: CAISEGQGSGGYTF
cdr3_nt: TGTGCCATCAGTGAGGGGCAGGGGAGTGGTGGCTACACCTTC
d_call: -
v_call: TRBV10-3
clone_size: -
j_call: TRBJ1-2

cdr3_aa: CASSPTASTDTQYF
cdr3_nt: TGTGCCAGCAGTCCGACAGCTAGCACAGATACGCAGTATTTT
d_call: -
v_call: TRBV6-6
clone_size: -
j_call: TRBJ2-3

cdr3_aa: CASSPLAADYPYEQYF
cdr3_nt: TGTGCCAGCAGCCCCCTTGCTGCGGACTATCCCTACGAGCAGTACTTC
d_call: -
v_call: TRBV11-2
clone_size: -
j_call: TRBJ2-7

cdr3_aa: CASYSGGGSSTDTQYF
cdr3_nt: TGTGCCAGCTATAGCGGGGGGGGATCTAGCACAGATACGCAGTATTTT
d_call: TRBD2
v_call: TRBV7-6
clone_size: -
j_call: TRBJ2-3

cdr3_aa: CSVEWTGSNEQFF
cdr3_nt: TGCAGCGTTGAATGGACAGGGAGCAATGAGCAGTTCTTC
d_call: TRBD1
v_call: TRBV29-1
clone_size: -
j_call: TRBJ2-1

cdr3_aa: CASSLAAGDNEQFF
cdr3_nt: TGTGCCAGCAGCTTGGCGGCAGGGGACAATGAGCAGTTCTTC
d_call: -
v_call: TRBV5-4
clone_size: -
j_call: TRBJ2-1

cdr3_aa: CASSWTSDTGELFF
cdr3_nt: TGTGCCAGCAGTTGGACTAGCGACACCGGGGAGCTGTTTTTT
d_call: TRBD2
v_call: TRBV11-3
clone_size: few
j_call: TRBJ2-2

cdr3_aa: CSAITGGVGTDTQYF
cdr3_nt: TGCAGCGCTATTACAGGGGGCGTGGGGACAGATACGCAGTATTTT
d_call: TRBD1
v_call: TRBV29-1
clone_size: few
j_call: TRBJ2-3

cdr3_aa: CASSVRVGETQYF
cdr3_nt: TGTGCCAGCAGCGTACGGGTGGGAGAGACCCAGTACTTC
d_call: -
v_call: TRBV9
clone_size: -
j_call: TRBJ2-5

cdr3_aa: CASSLSDRSKNIQYF
cdr3_nt: TGTGCCAGCAGTTTATCGGACAGAAGCAAAAACATTCAGTACTTC
d_call: -
v_call: TRBV28
clone_size: -
j_call: TRBJ2-4

cdr3_aa: CAIGDSLSYEQYF
cdr3_nt: TGTGCCATTGGAGACAGTCTCTCCTACGAGCAGTACTTC
d_call: -
v_call: TRBV10-3
clone_size: -
j_call: TRBJ2-7

cdr3_aa: CASSLLRLAGAGDTQYF
cdr3_nt: TGTGCCAGCAGTCTACTCCGACTAGCGGGAGCGGGAGATACGCAGTATTTT
d_call: TRBD2
v_call: TRBV28
clone_size: -
j_call: TRBJ2-3

cdr3_aa: CASSYTAGGRETQYF
cdr3_nt: TGTGCCAGCAGCTATACAGCGGGGGGGCGGGAGACCCAGTACTTC
d_call: TRBD2
v_call: TRBV7-3
clone_size: -
j_call: TRBJ2-5

cdr3_aa: CASSQGASGSLSEQYF
cdr3_nt: TGTGCCAGCAGCCAAGGGGCAAGCGGGAGTTTAAGCGAGCAGTACTTC
d_call: TRBD2
v_call: TRBV4-2
clone_size: -
j_call: TRBJ2-7